This T cell receptor (beta chain) appears in the sequencing data of a study of blood T cell repertoires in COVID-19. Profiling relied on immunoSEQ multiplex PCR, and the TCRdb table lists in-frame clones only, not all of them. The repertoire holds 350,000 to 450,000 clones, with approximately 90% as singletons. Sequenced material: PBMCs or T cells enriched from blood (not recorded which). This receptor was taken from a middle-aged woman who had been exposed to COVID-19.

DNA of the CDR3: TGTGCCAGCAGCTGGGGACAGGGTAGTAATTCACCCCTCCACTTT. It codes for CASSWGQGSNSPLHF. This rearrangement joins TRBV5-4 to TRBJ1-6, with 9 bases fitting TRBD1. Germline V gene lookup returns CDR1 SGHNT and CDR2 YYREEE (reference sequence). The CDR3 runs to 15 residues. Unmatched junction bases numbered 4, after V lost 3 bases and J lost 6 bases.